A selection of T cell receptor beta chains follows, all from one sample in a study of shared T cell receptors in the human thymus. Assay used: immunoSEQ multiplex PCR; TCRdb lists only in-frame clones, some missing. Of over 650,000 clones in the sample, 80% to 90% were seen once. The same specimen was also included in a second study, on human thymus T cells.

The sample consisted of thymocytes. These TCRs come from a boy under two years old with a congenital heart defect. CDR3s include the opening cysteine and the closing phenylalanine or tryptophan. A D gene is named only where the DNA matches it firmly. Clone size appears in some rows only: once, few, many, or a class for an expanded clone.

cdr3_aa cdr3_nt d_call clone_size j_call v_call
CASSESTEPSTDTQYF TGCGCCAGCAGTGAGTCGACTGAACCTAGCACAGATACGCAGTATTTT NA NA TRBJ2-3 TRBV10-1
CASSYKRQHQPQHF TGTGCCAGCAGTTACAAGAGGCAGCATCAGCCCCAGCATTTT NA NA TRBJ1-5 TRBV6-6
CASSTDTGANEKLFF TGTGCCAGCAGCACAGACACAGGGGCGAATGAAAAACTGTTTTTT TRBD1 once TRBJ1-4 TRBV9
CASSLEGGPRLAGGVYEQYF TGTGCCAGCAGCTTAGAGGGGGGGCCGCGACTAGCGGGAGGTGTCTACGAGCAGTACTTC TRBD2 NA TRBJ2-7 TRBV11-2
CATSSCGGISYEQYF TGTGCCACCAGCAGTTGTGGGGGGATCTCCTACGAGCAGTACTTC NA few TRBJ2-7 TRBV15
CASSLEVPGSGSYEQYF TGCGCCAGCAGCTTGGAGGTCCCAGGGTCAGGTTCCTACGAGCAGTACTTC NA NA TRBJ2-7 TRBV5-1
CASSSDRQALRSFPEAFF TGTGCCAGCAGCTCCGACCGACAGGCTCTAAGGTCGTTCCCTGAAGCTTTCTTT NA NA TRBJ1-1 TRBV28
CASSPTGGNIQYF TGTGCCAGCAGTCCGACAGGCGGAAACATTCAGTACTTC NA NA TRBJ2-4 TRBV5-6
CASSLPGQGGKLFF TGTGCCAGCAGTCTTCCGGGACAGGGTGGAAAACTGTTTTTT TRBD1 few TRBJ1-4 TRBV28
CASSFYGRQGPPDYGYTF TGTGCCAGCAGCTTTTACGGGCGACAGGGGCCCCCTGACTATGGCTACACCTTC TRBD1 NA TRBJ1-2 TRBV7-9
CASGLVDKGGLNTEAFF TGTGCTAGTGGTTTGGTAGATAAAGGGGGATTGAACACTGAAGCTTTCTTT NA NA TRBJ1-1 TRBV12-5
CASSEEGREGRSLSTDTQYF TGTGCCAGCAGTGAAGAGGGGCGGGAGGGCAGGAGCCTTAGCACAGATACGCAGTATTTT TRBD2 once TRBJ2-3 TRBV6-1
CASSLVGAGAEETQYF TGTGCCAGCAGCTTAGTGGGGGCAGGGGCCGAGGAGACCCAGTACTTC NA NA TRBJ2-5 TRBV5-6
CASSLHARLEENCKNIQYF TGTGCCAGCAGCTTACACGCGAGGCTGGAGGAGAATTGTAAAAACATTCAGTACTTC NA NA TRBJ2-4 TRBV7-2
CASSLERRGLMNTEAFF TGCGCCAGCAGCTTAGAGCGCAGGGGCCTCATGAACACTGAAGCTTTCTTT NA NA TRBJ1-1 TRBV5-1
CASSLTGGNQPQHF TGTGCCAGCAGCTTGACAGGGGGAAATCAGCCCCAGCATTTT TRBD1 NA TRBJ1-5 TRBV5-6
CASSQRRGTLINEQFF TGCGCCAGCAGCCAGCGAAGAGGCACTCTGATCAATGAGCAGTTCTTC NA NA TRBJ2-1 TRBV4-3
CASRDRGLNEQYF TGTGCCAGCAGGGACAGGGGGCTGAACGAGCAGTACTTC TRBD1 NA TRBJ2-7 TRBV27
CASSQDKVEVNYGYTF TGTGCCAGCAGCCAAGATAAAGTGGAGGTTAACTATGGCTACACCTTC NA NA TRBJ1-2 TRBV14
CASSDSSNQYTGELFF TGTGCCAGCAGTGACTCCTCCAACCAGTACACCGGGGAGCTGTTTTTT NA few TRBJ2-2 TRBV6-4
CASSEAQRFSGNTIYF TGTGCCAGCAGTGAAGCTCAGCGATTCTCTGGAAACACCATATATTTT NA NA TRBJ1-3 TRBV6-1
CASGVRGNYGYTF TGTGCCAGCGGCGTTCGGGGGAACTATGGCTACACCTTC NA once TRBJ1-2 TRBV28
CASSQDWDRVGTNEKLFF TGCGCCAGCAGCCAAGATTGGGACAGGGTAGGAACTAATGAAAAACTGTTTTTT TRBD1 NA TRBJ1-4 TRBV4-3
CATSRGQGWEKLFF TGTGCCACCAGCAGAGGGCAGGGGTGGGAAAAACTGTTTTTT NA NA TRBJ1-4 TRBV15
CASRRQGNYYGYTF TGTGCCAGCAGGAGACAGGGGAATTACTATGGCTACACCTTC TRBD1 NA TRBJ1-2 TRBV27
CASRSRTSGYEQYF TGTGCAAGTCGCTCCCGGACTAGCGGCTACGAGCAGTACTTC NA NA TRBJ2-7 TRBV12-2
CASSSRQGTVSPLHF TGTGCCAGCAGCTCCCGACAGGGGACGGTTTCACCCCTCCACTTT TRBD1 NA TRBJ1-6 TRBV7-9
CASRDGRGEGEQYF TGTGCCAGCAGGGACGGGAGGGGTGAGGGCGAGCAGTACTTC TRBD2 few TRBJ2-7 TRBV28
CASRGREVHEQYF TGTGCCAGCCGGGGGCGGGAGGTCCACGAGCAGTACTTC TRBD2 NA TRBJ2-7 TRBV2
CASTPLGGVRHEQFF TGTGCCAGCACCCCGCTTGGGGGGGTGCGCCATGAGCAGTTCTTC TRBD2 NA TRBJ2-1 TRBV27
CASSEPGLATYEQYF TGTGCCAGCAGTGAACCGGGACTAGCGACGTACGAGCAGTACTTC TRBD2 once TRBJ2-7 TRBV28